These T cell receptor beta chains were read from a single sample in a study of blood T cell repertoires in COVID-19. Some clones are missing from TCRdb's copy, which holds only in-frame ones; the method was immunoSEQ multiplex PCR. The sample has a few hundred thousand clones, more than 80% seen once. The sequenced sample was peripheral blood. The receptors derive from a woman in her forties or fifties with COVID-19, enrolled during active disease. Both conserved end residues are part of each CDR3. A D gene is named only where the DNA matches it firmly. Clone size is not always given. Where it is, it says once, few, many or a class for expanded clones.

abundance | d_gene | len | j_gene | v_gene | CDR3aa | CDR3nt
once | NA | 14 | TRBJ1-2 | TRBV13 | CASSSPTGNYGYTF | TGTGCCAGCAGCTCCCCGACAGGCAACTATGGCTACACCTTC
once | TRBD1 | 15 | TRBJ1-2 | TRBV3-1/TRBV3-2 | CASSQGDSPRRGYTF | TGTGCCAGCAGCCAAGGGGACAGTCCCCGGCGGGGCTACACCTTC
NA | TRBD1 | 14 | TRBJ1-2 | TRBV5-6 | CASSTGVSNYGYTF | TGTGCCAGCAGTACAGGGGTGTCTAACTATGGCTACACCTTC
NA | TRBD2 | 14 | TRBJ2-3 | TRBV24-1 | CATSGAGDGDTQYF | TGTGCCACCAGTGGGGCGGGAGACGGAGATACGCAGTATTTT
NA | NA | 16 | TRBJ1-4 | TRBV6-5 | CASSYSFSGQNEKLFF | TGTGCCAGCAGTTACTCGTTTTCAGGGCAAAATGAAAAACTGTTTTTT
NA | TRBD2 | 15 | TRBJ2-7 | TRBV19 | CASRRVAGGDSEQYF | TGTGCCAGTAGGAGAGTAGCGGGAGGGGATTCTGAGCAGTACTTC
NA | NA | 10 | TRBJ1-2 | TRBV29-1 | CSVEEGRQAF | TGCAGCGTTGAAGAAGGGAGACAAGCCTTC
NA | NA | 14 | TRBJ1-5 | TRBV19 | CASSPSAGQAPQHF | TGTGCCAGTAGTCCTTCCGCGGGGCAGGCCCCCCAGCATTTT
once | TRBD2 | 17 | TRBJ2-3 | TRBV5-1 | CASGNPGLAGRTDTQYF | TGCGCCAGCGGAAACCCTGGACTAGCGGGACGCACAGATACGCAGTATTTT
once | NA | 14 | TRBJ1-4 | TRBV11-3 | CASSLAWGGEKLFF | TGTGCCAGCAGCTTAGCCTGGGGGGGTGAAAAACTGTTTTTT
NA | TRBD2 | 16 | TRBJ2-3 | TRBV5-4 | CASSFRTSGRSDTQYF | TGTGCCAGCAGCTTCCGGACTAGCGGGAGATCAGATACGCAGTATTTT
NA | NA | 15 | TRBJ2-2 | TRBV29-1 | CSVYVGTGWTGELFF | TGCAGCGTTTATGTCGGTACAGGGTGGACCGGGGAGCTGTTTTTT
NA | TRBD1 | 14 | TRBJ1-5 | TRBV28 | CASSSDRGSQPQHF | TGTGCCAGCAGTTCGGACAGGGGCTCTCAGCCCCAGCATTTT
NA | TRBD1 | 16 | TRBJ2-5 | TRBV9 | CASSEGTGRAGETQYF | TGTGCCAGCAGCGAGGGGACAGGGCGCGCAGGGGAGACCCAGTACTTC
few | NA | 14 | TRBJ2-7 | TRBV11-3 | CASSLGAATYEQYF | TGTGCCAGCAGCCTGGGGGCAGCAACCTACGAGCAGTACTTC
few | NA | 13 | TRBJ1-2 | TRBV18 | CASSPDSDYGYTF | TGTGCCAGCTCACCCGACAGTGACTATGGCTACACCTTC
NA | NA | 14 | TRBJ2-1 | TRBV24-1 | CATSDLPSLSEQFF | TGTGCCACCAGTGATTTGCCGAGTCTTAGCGAGCAGTTCTTC